Listed here are 4 T cell receptor beta chains from one sample, sequenced in a study of CD8 T cells in cerebrospinal fluid in Alzheimer's disease. From its re-call of the 10x single-cell sequencing reads, TCRdb lists each CDR3 protein once, without DNA. Across over a thousand distinct CDR3 sequences, the top ten clones capture approximately 19% of the sample. The sequenced sample consisted of cerebrospinal fluid. The source of these receptors is a human donor with mild cognitive impairment.

This clonotype registers medium-sized by frequency. V usage is TRBV9 and J usage is TRBJ2-1; absent DNA, TCRdb's TRBD2 call cannot be checked. Germline V gene data show CDR1 as SGDLS and CDR2 as YYNGEE. The CDR3 length is 13 residues. CDR3 in amino acids: CASSVGESAEQFF.

The chain employs TRBV19 and TRBJ1-1. This CDR3 is 12 amino acids long. Germline CDR1 is LNHDA and CDR2 is SQIVND (reference sequence). Here the CDR3 reads CASSFKNTEAFF.

This clonotype counts as large by frequency. The chain combines TRBV7-2 with TRBJ1-1. Germline loops: CDR1 SGHTA, CDR2 FQGNSA. CDR3 size: 15 residues. Here the CDR3 reads CASSPRGGMNTEAFF.

This clonotype is labeled hyperexpanded based on frequency. The chain links TRBV30 to TRBJ2-2; lacking DNA, the TRBD2 call made by TCRdb goes unchecked. Germline values: CDR1 GTSNPN, CDR2 SVGIG (reference sequence). This CDR3 comprises 14 residues. The CDR3 sequence is CAWRRGLGSGELFF.